This T cell receptor (beta chain) was captured by sequencing in a study of blood T cell repertoires in COVID-19. Study at large: The United States, Italy and Spain supplied acute and convalescent COVID-19 samples.

Assay: immunoSEQ multiplex PCR; the TCRdb copy retains only in-frame clones and omits some. The data hold a few hundred thousand clones, with approximately 90% observed a single time. The TCR was taken from a woman aged 18-29 years who had recovered from COVID-19. The sequenced sample was peripheral blood.

CDR3 region: CASSAGRNGYTF. CDR3 DNA: TGTGCCAGCAGTGCCGGGAGAAATGGCTACACCTTC. The chain employs TRBV6-2 or TRBV6-3 and TRBJ1-2; D gene ambiguous. The CDR3 contains 12 residues. Germline V gene lookup returns CDR1 MNHEY and CDR2 SVGEGT. V was clipped by 5 bases and J by 6 bases, with 10 bases between them.